The rows below give T cell receptor beta chains drawn from one sample of a study of cytomegalovirus exposure and HLA in healthy donors. Data came from immunoSEQ multiplex PCR; TCRdb stores just in-frame clones and leaves some out. The table includes about 100,000 clones, 75% to 90% detected once. Sequenced: PBMCs. All receptors come from a man aged 30-40 years in good health and CMV-seronegative. Each CDR3 is given with its conserved first and last residue. The order of the fields is V gene, D gene, clone size, J gene, CDR3 DNA, CDR3 protein. The D gene is left open where the match is weak. Some rows have no size entry. The others give once, few or many, or a class for an expanded clone.

>TRBV28|.|.|TRBJ1-1
TGTGCCAGCAGTTTAAGGAGGGAAATGAACACTGAAGCTTTCTTT
CASSLRREMNTEAFF
>TRBV4-3|.|.|TRBJ2-1
TGCGCCAGCAGCCAGGCCCCCTCCTCCTACAATGAGCAGTTCTTC
CASSQAPSSYNEQFF
>TRBV28|.|.|TRBJ1-3
TGTGCCAGCAGTTCCCGGTTACCTGGAAACACCATATATTTT
CASSSRLPGNTIYF
>TRBV7-8|.|.|TRBJ2-3
TGTGCCAGCAGCTTAGCGGCGGGGCCAGATACGCAGTATTTT
CASSLAAGPDTQYF
>TRBV7-6|TRBD2|.|TRBJ2-7
TGTGCCAGCAGCTCAATAGGGACTAGCGGGAGGGCAAGTTCCTACGAGCAGTACTTC
CASSSIGTSGRASSYEQYF
>TRBV27|.|.|TRBJ2-2
TGTGCCAGCAGTTCATACACCGGGGAGCTGTTTTTT
CASSSYTGELFF
>TRBV25-1|.|.|TRBJ1-2
TGTGCCAGCAGTGGATGGCAGGGCCCCAACTATGGCTACACCTTC
CASSGWQGPNYGYTF
>TRBV5-1|TRBD2|.|TRBJ2-1
TGCGCCAGCAGCTTAACAACTAGCGGGAACGATGAGCAGTTCTTC
CASSLTTSGNDEQFF
>TRBV6-1|.|.|TRBJ2-4
TGTGCCAGCAGTGAACTAAGAGCTTGGGGGGAGAAGGGTAGGGACATTCAGTACTTC
CASSELRAWGEKGRDIQYF
>TRBV6-1|.|.|TRBJ2-7
TGTGCCAGCAGCGAACGGGACAAAAGAACCTACGAGCAGTACTTC
CASSERDKRTYEQYF
>TRBV12-5|.|.|TRBJ2-1
TGTGCTAGTGGCCTGGGCGGGTTCAATGAGCAGTTCTTC
CASGLGGFNEQFF
>TRBV28|.|.|TRBJ2-3
TGTGCCAGCAGTTTATCAACTAGCACAGATACGCAGTATTTT
CASSLSTSTDTQYF
>TRBV4-3|TRBD1|.|TRBJ1-2
TGCGCCAGCAGCCAAGCTGCGAACAGGGGAGAGGGCTACACCTTC
CASSQAANRGEGYTF
>TRBV5-1|.|once|TRBJ1-3
TGCGCCAGCAGCTTAGAGACAGCCTCTGGAAACACCATATATTTT
CASSLETASGNTIYF
>TRBV7-2|TRBD2|.|TRBJ2-7
TGTGCCAGCAGCTCTAGACTAGCGGCCACTAGCTCCTACGAGCAGTACTTC
CASSSRLAATSSYEQYF
>TRBV7-7|TRBD2|few|TRBJ2-2
TGTGCCAGCAGCTTAGGACTAGCGGGAAACGGGGAGCTGTTTTTT
CASSLGLAGNGELFF
>TRBV9|.|.|TRBJ2-7
TGTGCCAGCAGCGCGGGAGACAGTATGGATTTTTACTACGAGCAGTACTTC
CASSAGDSMDFYYEQYF
>TRBV28|.|.|TRBJ1-1
TGTGCCAGCAGTGACTCCCGGGCTTTCTTT
CASSDSRAFF
>TRBV30|.|.|TRBJ1-4
TGTGCCTGGAGTAACGCAGAAAATGAAAAACTGTTTTTT
CAWSNAENEKLFF
>TRBV29-1|.|.|TRBJ2-3
TGCAGCGTTGAGGGGGGACTCGTCTCCCCACAGTATTTT
CSVEGGLVSPQYF
>TRBV5-6|TRBD2|.|TRBJ2-3
TGTGCCAGCAGCTTTCTACTAGCGGGGGGCACAGATACGCAGTATTTT
CASSFLLAGGTDTQYF
>TRBV7-2|.|.|TRBJ2-5
TGTGCCAGCAGCTCCGGGGGGCGGGACTCGGAGACCCAGTACTTC
CASSSGGRDSETQYF
>TRBV29-1|TRBD1|.|TRBJ2-2
TGCAGCGTTGAAGAGGGACAGGGGGAATGGGCCGGGGAGCTGTTTTTT
CSVEEGQGEWAGELFF
>TRBV28|.|.|TRBJ1-3
TGTGCCAGCAGTCCAGGGTATTCTGGAAACACCATATATTTT
CASSPGYSGNTIYF
>TRBV21-1|.|.|TRBJ2-7
TGTGCCAGCAGCCATAAGGGAGGACTAGCGGGAGGGCCAATGGGACCCTACGAGCAGTACTTC
CASSHKGGLAGGPMGPYEQYF
>TRBV7-2|TRBD1|.|TRBJ2-3
TGTGCCAGCAGCCCAGGGACAGATACTAGTACGCAGTATTTT
CASSPGTDTSTQYF
>TRBV2|TRBD2|.|TRBJ2-7
TGTGCCAGCAGTAAAGGGACTAGCGGACTACTATTCGAGCAGTACTTC
CASSKGTSGLLFEQYF
>TRBV28|TRBD2|.|TRBJ2-3
TGTGCCAGCAGTACCAGCACAGCTCGGGAAAGCGGGGGGGACAGCACAGATACGCAGTATTTT
CASSTSTARESGGDSTDTQYF
>TRBV5-1|TRBD1|once|TRBJ2-5
TGCGCCAGCAGCTCGCTTGGTGGACAGGGAGAAGAGACCCAGTACTTC
CASSSLGGQGEETQYF
>TRBV5-5|.|.|TRBJ2-7
TGTGCCAGCAGCTTGACTTCCTACGAGCAGTACTTC
CASSLTSYEQYF
>TRBV4-3|.|few|TRBJ1-2
TGCGCCAGCAGCCAAGGGGCGGGGGGTGGCTACACCTTC
CASSQGAGGGYTF
>TRBV6-5|TRBD2|.|TRBJ2-2
TGTGCCAGCAGTCCCAGCGGGGGGGGCACCGGGGAGCTGTTTTTT
CASSPSGGGTGELFF
>TRBV15|.|.|TRBJ2-3
TGTGCCACCAGCAGAGTGGAGGGAGGATCAGATACGCAGTATTTT
CATSRVEGGSDTQYF
>TRBV10-3|TRBD1|.|TRBJ2-1
TGTGCCATCAGTAACCTTCACCGGGACAGAGCCTACAATGAGCAGTTCTTC
CAISNLHRDRAYNEQFF
>TRBV28|TRBD2|.|TRBJ2-5
TGTGCCAGCAGTCGACGACTAGCGGGGGGGAGGGAGACCCAGTACTTC
CASSRRLAGGRETQYF
>TRBV7-2|TRBD2|.|TRBJ2-5
TGTGCCAGCAGCTCCGGGGAGCGGGACTCGGAGACCCAGTACTTC
CASSSGERDSETQYF
>TRBV5-1|.|.|TRBJ1-2
TGCGCCAGCAGCCCAGGGGCCGACTATGGCTACACCTTC
CASSPGADYGYTF
>TRBV6-5|.|.|TRBJ1-1
TGTGCCAGCAAAACGGGGGATAGCCCCCCTAATTCTTTCTTT
CASKTGDSPPNSFF
>TRBV5-1|.|.|TRBJ1-2
TGCGCCAGCAGCTTCGGGGGGGGTAACTATGGCTACACCTTC
CASSFGGGNYGYTF
>TRBV5-8|TRBD1|.|TRBJ2-7
TGTGCCAGCAGCTTGGGGGGGACAGGTTCCTACGAGCAGTACTTC
CASSLGGTGSYEQYF
>TRBV11-2|.|.|TRBJ1-1
TGTGCCAGCAGCCCACCGGGGAGAGCCAACACTGAAGCTTTCTTT
CASSPPGRANTEAFF
>TRBV27|TRBD2|.|TRBJ2-7
TGTGCCAGCAGTGTACTAGCGGACTCCTACGAGCAGTACTTC
CASSVLADSYEQYF
>TRBV4-2|TRBD2|.|TRBJ2-1
TGTGCCAGCAGCCCGACTAGCGGGGGGGCGGATGAGCAGTTCTTC
CASSPTSGGADEQFF
>TRBV5-1|TRBD1|.|TRBJ1-2
TGCGCCAGCAGCTTAGGGACAGTAGGCTATGGCTACACCTTC
CASSLGTVGYGYTF
>TRBV15|TRBD2|.|TRBJ2-5
TGTGCCACCAGCAGAGATCGGCTAGCGGGAGTGGAGACCCAGTACTTC
CATSRDRLAGVETQYF
>TRBV11-2|.|.|TRBJ1-2
TGTGCGACGGGGAGCTACACCTTC
CATGSYTF
>TRBV7-2|.|.|TRBJ2-7
TGTGCCAGCAGCTTTCGGTGGGACACCGAGCAGTACTTC
CASSFRWDTEQYF
>TRBV10-3|.|few|TRBJ2-2
TGTGCCATCAAGGGCAGGGACACCGGGGAGCTGTTTTTT
CAIKGRDTGELFF
>TRBV28|.|.|TRBJ1-2
TGTGCCAGCAGTTTGGGGGCAGGGAACTATGGCTACACCTTC
CASSLGAGNYGYTF
>TRBV7-9|TRBD1|.|TRBJ2-5
TGTGCCAGCAGCTCCCTCCCAGGACAGGGTCGGGAGACCCAGTACTTC
CASSSLPGQGRETQYF
>TRBV19|TRBD1|.|TRBJ2-7
TGTGCCAGTAGTACCTTCTACAGGGGACAATTACCCTACTTGTACTTC
CASSTFYRGQLPYLYF
>TRBV5-1|.|once|TRBJ2-5
TGCGCCAGCAGCTTGGAATTCGGGGTCCAAGAGACCCAGTACTTC
CASSLEFGVQETQYF
>TRBV28|TRBD1|.|TRBJ1-1
TGTGCCAGCATTCGGATAAGGGACAGGATCCGTTCGACACGTGTACGTGAAGCTTTCTTT
CASIRIRDRIRSTRVREAFF